The source of this T cell receptor (beta chain) is a study of a mutant IDH1 vaccine in newly diagnosed glioma. The wider study: The earlier regimen, radiotherapy, temozolomide, or both, was most often both. The V12 visit happened in week 35, and the V13 visit happened in week 47.

Study-wide points: Pseudoprogression looked unconnected to shifts in top peripheral T cell clonotypes.

About this clone itself: The antigen remains undetermined.

The CDR3 totals 14 residues. J was trimmed by 5 bases and V by 3 bases; bases with no gene match: 0. CDR1 and CDR2 from the germline V gene are SEHNR and FQNEAQ (reference sequence). The time point here: week 47, end of study. Each dose of the vaccine consisted of 300 ug of mutant IDH1 20-mer peptide, with topical imiquimod. Patients, over weeks 1, 3, 5, 7, 11, 15, 19 and 23, received a total of eight vaccinations. The protocol was immunoSEQ multiplex PCR, while the TCRdb copy is restricted to in-frame clones and leaves out a portion. The table includes approximately 32,000 clones, around 90% detected once.

This specimen consisted of PBMCs, obtained from a glioma patient whose treatment included an IDH1 peptide vaccine. This TCR was sampled from a man in his forties or fifties with glioma. The chain recombines TRBV7-9 with TRBJ2-1; 11 bases are shared with TRBD2. Here the CDR3 reads CASSLTSGDNEQFF. The CDR3 DNA reads as TGTGCCAGCAGCTTGACTAGCGGGGACAATGAGCAGTTCTTC.